The T cell receptor (beta chain) described here comes from a study of blood T cells in healthy people across ages. Study-wide results and caveats: Whereas aged donors had fewer naive CD4+ cells, long-lived donors had more of them and higher diversity. As naive T cell percentage varied, TCR beta diversity correlated strongly with it.

This clonotype appeared many times. The antigen is undetermined. This CDR3 region has 14 residues. V shed 7 bases and J 3 bases; nucleotides not matched to a gene: 5. Germline V gene lookup returns CDR1 SGHRS and CDR2 YFSETQ. Primers used in a second PCR of about 7 to 11 cycles were a sample-barcoded 5' primer and a J-beta primer mix. One entry per CDR3 protein, called by TCRdb with MiXCR from the 5' RACE reads. In the table there are about 670,000 distinct CDR3 sequences, under 65% of which are singletons. The donors, healthy Caucasians from Russia, were aged 6 to 90. Every sample gave at least 5.5 micrograms of total RNA when it was extracted.

This sequence joins TRBV5-1 and TRBJ2-3, with TRBD2 matching 10 bases. The receptor's source is an elderly woman in good health. Sequencing input: blood. The CDR3 region has the DNA TGCGCCAGCGGGTCTAGCGGGAGAACAGATACGCAGTATTTT. This sequence encodes CASGSSGRTDTQYF.